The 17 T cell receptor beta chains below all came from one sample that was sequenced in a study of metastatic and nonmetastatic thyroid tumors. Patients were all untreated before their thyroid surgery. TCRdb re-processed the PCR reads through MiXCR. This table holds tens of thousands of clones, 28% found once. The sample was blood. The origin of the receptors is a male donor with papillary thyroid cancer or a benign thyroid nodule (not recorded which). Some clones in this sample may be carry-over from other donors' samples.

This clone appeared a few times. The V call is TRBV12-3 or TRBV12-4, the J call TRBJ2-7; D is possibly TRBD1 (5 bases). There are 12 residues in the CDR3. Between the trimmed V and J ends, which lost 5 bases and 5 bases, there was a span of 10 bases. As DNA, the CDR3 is TGTGCCAGCAGTCCAGGGTTCCACGAGCAGTACTTC. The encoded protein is CASSPGFHEQYF.

The DNA of the CDR3 is TGTGCCAGCAGTTACTATAGGTTGACCTACGAGCAGTACTTC. Protein sequence: CASSYYRLTYEQYF. The chain carries TRBV6-2 or TRBV6-3 and TRBJ2-7; D unresolved. Germline lookup yields CDR1 MNHEY and CDR2 SVGEGT. The CDR3 sequence is 14 residues long. The V end lost 1 base, the J end lost 2 bases, and 9 bases lay between the germline ends.

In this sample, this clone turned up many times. The CDR3 spells CASSFRGATNEKLFF. For the CDR3, the DNA is TGCGCCAGCAGTTTTCGGGGTGCAACTAATGAAAAACTGTTTTTT. The rearrangement links TRBV5-1 to TRBJ1-4, with D unclear. Looked up from germline, CDR1 is SGHRS and CDR2 is YFSETQ. Trimming removed 5 bases from V and 0 bases from J, with 11 bases in between. The CDR3 sequence is 15 residues long.

The CDR3 DNA is TGTGCCAGCAGGTATACAGGCCCCAATCAGCCCCAGCATTTT. Translated: CASRYTGPNQPQHF. The chain links TRBV27 to TRBJ1-5; D is possibly TRBD1 (5 bases). V dropped 6 bases and J dropped 3 bases, with 12 bases sitting between them. CDR1 and CDR2 (germline): MNHEY, SMNVEV (reference sequence). CDR3 length: 14 residues.

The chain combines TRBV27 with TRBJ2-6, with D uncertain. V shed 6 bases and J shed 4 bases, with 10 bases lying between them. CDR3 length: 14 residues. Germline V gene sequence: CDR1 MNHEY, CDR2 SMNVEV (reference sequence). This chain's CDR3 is CASSAWGGANVLTF. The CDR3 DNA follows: TGTGCCAGCAGCGCCTGGGGAGGGGCCAACGTCCTGACTTTC.

The CDR3, as DNA: TGTGCCAGCAGGGAGGGAGGCAATCAGCCCCAGCATTTT. As protein: CASREGGNQPQHF. The chain couples TRBV28 to TRBJ1-5; D remains ambiguous. Germline V lookup: CDR1 MDHEN, CDR2 SYDVKM. V lost 6 bases and J lost 2, with 8 bases in between. This CDR3 spans 13 amino acids.

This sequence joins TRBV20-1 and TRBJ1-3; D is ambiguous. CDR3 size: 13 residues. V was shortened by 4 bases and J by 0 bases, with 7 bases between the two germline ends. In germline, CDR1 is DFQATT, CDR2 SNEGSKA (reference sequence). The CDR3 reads CSAILLSGNTIYF. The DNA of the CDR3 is TGCAGTGCTATTTTACTCTCTGGAAACACCATATATTTT.

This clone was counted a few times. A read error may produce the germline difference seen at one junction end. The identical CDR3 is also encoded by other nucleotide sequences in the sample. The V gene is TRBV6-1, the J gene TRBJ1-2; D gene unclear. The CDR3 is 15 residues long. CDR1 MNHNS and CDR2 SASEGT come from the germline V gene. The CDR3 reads CASSDGQGGIYGYTF. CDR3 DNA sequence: TGTGCCAGCAGTGACGGCCAAGGTGGTATCTATGGCTACACCTTT.

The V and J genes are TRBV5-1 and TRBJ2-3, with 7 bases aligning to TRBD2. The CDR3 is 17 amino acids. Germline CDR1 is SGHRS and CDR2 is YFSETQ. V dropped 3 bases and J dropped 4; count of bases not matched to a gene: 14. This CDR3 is CASSSARGGRDADTQYF. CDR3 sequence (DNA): TGCGCCAGCAGCTCGGCACGGGGCGGGAGAGACGCAGATACGCAGTATTTT. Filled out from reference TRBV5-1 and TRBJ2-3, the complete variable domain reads KAGVTQTPRYLIKTRGQQVTLSCSPISGHRSVSWYQQTPGQGLQFLFEYFSETQRNKGNFPGRFSGRQFSNSRSEMNVSTLELGDSALYLCASSSARGGRDADTQYFGPGTRLTVL.

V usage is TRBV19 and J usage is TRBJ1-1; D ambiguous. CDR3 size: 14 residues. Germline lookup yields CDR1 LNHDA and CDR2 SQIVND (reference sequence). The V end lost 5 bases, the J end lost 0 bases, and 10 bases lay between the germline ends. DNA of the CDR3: TGTGCCAGTAGTGTACAGTCCATGAACACTGAAGCTTTCTTT. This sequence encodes CASSVQSMNTEAFF.

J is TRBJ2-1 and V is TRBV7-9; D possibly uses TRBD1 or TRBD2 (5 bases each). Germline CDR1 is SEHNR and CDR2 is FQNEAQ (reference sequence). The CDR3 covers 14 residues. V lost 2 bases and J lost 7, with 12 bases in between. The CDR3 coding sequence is TGTGCCAGCAGCTTAAGGGGAGTTAGGAATGAGCAGTTCTTC. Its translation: CASSLRGVRNEQFF.

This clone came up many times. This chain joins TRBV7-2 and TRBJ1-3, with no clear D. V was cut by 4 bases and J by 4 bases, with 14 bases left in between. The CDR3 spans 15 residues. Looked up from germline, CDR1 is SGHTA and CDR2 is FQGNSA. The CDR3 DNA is TGTGCCAGCAGCTGGACGGAAGTGCGCGGAAACACCATATATTTT. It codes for CASSWTEVRGNTIYF.

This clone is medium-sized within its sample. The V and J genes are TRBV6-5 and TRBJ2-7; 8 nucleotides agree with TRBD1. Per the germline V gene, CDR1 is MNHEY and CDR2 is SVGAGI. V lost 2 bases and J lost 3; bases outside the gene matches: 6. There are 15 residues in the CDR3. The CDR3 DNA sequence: TGTGCCAGCAGTTACGGACAGGGACTGGGCTACGAGCAGTACTTC. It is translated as CASSYGQGLGYEQYF.

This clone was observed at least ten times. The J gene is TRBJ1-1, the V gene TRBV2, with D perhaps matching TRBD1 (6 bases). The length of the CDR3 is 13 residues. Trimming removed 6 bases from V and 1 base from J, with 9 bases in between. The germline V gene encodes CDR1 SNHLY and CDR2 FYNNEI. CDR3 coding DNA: TGTGCCAGCAGACTGGACAGGAACACTGAAGCTTTCTTT. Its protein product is CASRLDRNTEAFF.

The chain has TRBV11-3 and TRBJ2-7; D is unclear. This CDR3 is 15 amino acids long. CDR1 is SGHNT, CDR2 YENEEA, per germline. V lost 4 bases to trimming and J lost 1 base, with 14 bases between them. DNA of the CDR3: TGTGCCAGCAGCTCCGCGTACCCTCTATCCTACGAGCAGTACTTC. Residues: CASSSAYPLSYEQYF.

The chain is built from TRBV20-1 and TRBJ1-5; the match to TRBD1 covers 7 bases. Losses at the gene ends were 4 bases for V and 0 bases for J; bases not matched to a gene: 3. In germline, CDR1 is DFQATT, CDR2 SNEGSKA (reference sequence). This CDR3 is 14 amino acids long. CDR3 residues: CSATDRVSNQPQHF. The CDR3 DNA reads TGCAGTGCTACCGACAGGGTTAGCAATCAGCCCCAGCATTTT.

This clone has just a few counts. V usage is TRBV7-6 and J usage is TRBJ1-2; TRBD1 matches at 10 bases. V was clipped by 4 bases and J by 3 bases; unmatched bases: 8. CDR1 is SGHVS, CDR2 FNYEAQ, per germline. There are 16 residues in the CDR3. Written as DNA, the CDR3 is TGTGCCAGCAGCTCCGGACCTGGACAGGGGGACTATGGCTACACCTTC. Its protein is CASSSGPGQGDYGYTF.